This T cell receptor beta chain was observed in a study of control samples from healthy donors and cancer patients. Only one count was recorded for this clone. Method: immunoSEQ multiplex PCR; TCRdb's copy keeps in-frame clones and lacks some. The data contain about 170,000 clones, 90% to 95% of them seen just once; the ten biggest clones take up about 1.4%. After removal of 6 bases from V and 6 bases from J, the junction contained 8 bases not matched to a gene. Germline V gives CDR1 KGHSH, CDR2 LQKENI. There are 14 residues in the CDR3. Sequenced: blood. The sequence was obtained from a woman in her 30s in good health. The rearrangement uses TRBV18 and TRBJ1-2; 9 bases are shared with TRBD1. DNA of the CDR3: TGTGCCAGCTCTCGGGACAGGGCGGGGAATGGCTACACCTTC. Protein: CASSRDRAGNGYTF.